One sample yielded the 10 T cell receptor beta chains listed below, sequenced in a study of blood T cell repertoires in COVID-19. The assay was immunoSEQ multiplex PCR, and TCRdb's table has in-frame clones only and misses some. The sample includes fewer than 400,000 clones, about 90% of them seen just once. Input material: PBMCs or T cells enriched from blood (not recorded which). These receptors were obtained from a woman under 40 who had recovered from COVID-19.

The chain carries TRBV30 and TRBJ2-1; D is possibly TRBD1 (6 bases). V lost 3 bases and J lost 10, with 19 bases in between. Per the germline V gene, CDR1 is GTSNPN and CDR2 is SVGIG (reference sequence). This CDR3 has 14 amino acids. The CDR3 here is CAWRSRDIAKEQFF. In nucleotides, the CDR3 is TGTGCCTGGAGATCCCGGGACATCGCCAAGGAGCAGTTCTTC.

This rearrangement joins TRBV5-1 to TRBJ2-2, with D uncertain. CDR3 length equals 14 residues. Deletions cut 0 bases from V and 3 bases from J, with 6 bases between. Germline V CDR1 and CDR2: SGHRS, YFSETQ. The CDR3 is CASSLDSYTGELFF. As DNA, the CDR3 is TGCGCCAGCAGCTTGGACAGTTACACCGGGGAGCTGTTTTTT. The full variable domain, completed using reference TRBV5-1 and TRBJ2-2, is KAGVTQTPRYLIKTRGQQVTLSCSPISGHRSVSWYQQTPGQGLQFLFEYFSETQRNKGNFPGRFSGRQFSNSRSEMNVSTLELGDSALYLCASSLDSYTGELFFGEGSRLTVL.

The chain is built from TRBV9 and TRBJ2-1, with D perhaps TRBD2 (5 bases). Germline assignment: CDR1 SGDLS and CDR2 YYNGEE. The CDR3 extends over 16 amino acids. V was clipped by 0 bases and J by 6 bases, with 16 bases between them. The CDR3: CASSVGVTSLSNEQFF. CDR3 sequence (DNA): TGTGCCAGCAGCGTAGGAGTTACTAGTCTTAGCAATGAGCAGTTCTTC.

The chain employs TRBV10-1 and TRBJ2-7; D possibly corresponds to TRBD2 (6 bases). Germline-derived CDR1 and CDR2 are WNHNN and SYGVQD (reference sequence). The CDR3 extends over 13 amino acids. V was shortened by 5 bases and J by 6 bases, with 14 bases between the two germline ends. This CDR3 reads CASSPKSGGEQYF. In DNA, the CDR3 is TGCGCCAGCAGTCCTAAGTCCGGGGGCGAGCAGTACTTC.

The gene calls are TRBV9 and TRBJ2-1; a weak D match, TRBD2 (5 bases). V gave up 1 base and J gave up 0 bases, with 14 bases separating them. Germline CDR1 SGDLS, CDR2 YYNGEE. The CDR3 covers 17 residues. Written as DNA, the CDR3 is TGTGCCAGCAGCGTAAGTGAGGGTGGGAGCTCCTACAATGAGCAGTTCTTC. This gives the protein CASSVSEGGSSYNEQFF.

The chain uses TRBV4-1 and TRBJ2-7, with TRBD2 identical over 12 bases. Germline V gene lookup returns CDR1 MGHRA and CDR2 YSYEKL. The CDR3 contains 16 residues. Unmatched junction bases numbered 6, after V lost 1 base and J lost 5 bases. DNA of the CDR3: TGCGCCAGCAGCCAAGTTACTAGCGGGGGGTACAACGAGCAGTACTTC. Its translation: CASSQVTSGGYNEQYF.

The J gene is TRBJ1-2, the V gene TRBV15, with a possible D match to TRBD1 (6 bases). V lost 5 bases to trimming and J lost 6 bases, with 13 bases between them. Germline V lookup: CDR1 LNHNV, CDR2 YYDKDF (reference sequence). The length of the CDR3 is 13 residues. The CDR3 reads CATSPRGADGYTF. DNA of the CDR3: TGTGCCACCAGCCCGCGGGGGGCCGATGGCTACACCTTC.

The chain combines TRBV7-2 with TRBJ2-7, with D maybe TRBD2 (6 bases). This CDR3 has 14 residues. Germline CDR1 and CDR2: SGHTA and FQGNSA. Trimming stripped 0 bases from V and 4 bases from J, with 10 bases between. In DNA, the CDR3 is TGTGCCAGCAGCTTAGCTTTGCGGGAATACGAGCAGTACTTC. Its translation is CASSLALREYEQYF.

The rearrangement links TRBV28 to TRBJ2-7; 7 bases match TRBD1. The CDR3 covers 13 residues. Germline CDR1 is MDHEN and CDR2 is SYDVKM. V was clipped by 6 bases and J by 6 bases; unmatched bases: 8. CDR3 region: CASRTGAPGEQYF. The CDR3 nucleotides read TGTGCCAGCAGAACAGGGGCCCCGGGCGAGCAGTACTTC.

The chain employs TRBV12-5 and TRBJ2-6, with a possible D match to TRBD1 (6 bases). This CDR3 spans 16 amino acids. The germline CDR1 and CDR2 sequences are LGHNT and FRNRAP. V was cut by 0 bases and J by 4 bases, with 10 bases left in between. The CDR3 DNA sequence: TGTGCTAGTGGTTTGGTACTCCAGGGGGGGGCCAACGTCCTGACTTTC. Its translation is CASGLVLQGGANVLTF.